This T cell receptor beta chain was observed in a study of blood T cell repertoires in COVID-19. Across the whole study: Collection of acute and convalescent COVID-19 samples took place in the United States, Italy and Spain. The analysed material was cDNA or gDNA that came from T cells, B-cell-depleted T cells, or PBMCs.

CDR1 is LGHNA, CDR2 YNFKEQ, per germline. The CDR3 runs 16 residues. Study processing details: The authors estimated nucleated cell counts from reference gene primer amplification. Clones were read by immunoSEQ multiplex PCR, and TCRdb kept only the in-frame ones, dropping some. V, J and clone size were drawn from that table, and D and trimming were deduced from the DNA. The sample records 380,000 or so clones, more than 70% being singletons. As for this clone: At one of its ends the junction is not consistent with the germline gene, which may arise from a read error.

The chain is built from TRBV4-2 and TRBJ2-7; TRBD1 agrees at 12 bases. This clonotype was obtained from a man aged 35 to 55 with acute or convalescent COVID-19. Sequenced input: peripheral blood. In DNA form, the CDR3 reads TGTGCCAGCAGCCAAGATGAGGGACAGGGGGCCTATGAGCAGTACTTC. Translating gives CASSQDEGQGAYEQYF.